This T cell receptor beta chain stems from a study of shared clonotypes between healthy human individuals. Germline V CDR1 and CDR2: SGHRS, YFSETQ. The CDR3 is 15 residues long. V was trimmed by 7 bases and J by 6 bases, leaving 21 bases between them. Method: immunoSEQ multiplex PCR; TCRdb's copy keeps in-frame clones and lacks some. Among around 1,100,000 clones listed, approximately 80% were seen once. The sequenced material came from memory CD4+ T cells from PBMCs. Subset: CD45RA-negative fraction. This rearrangement joins TRBV5-1 to TRBJ2-3; D unresolved. The origin of this receptor is a man between 18 and 29 years old in good health. Some clones in this sample may be carry-over from other donors' samples. The CDR3 loop reads CASSTQSLEGDTQYF. The CDR3 DNA reads TGCGCCAGCTCCACCCAAAGCTTGGAAGGGGATACGCAGTATTTT.